Presented here are 4 T cell receptor beta chains from one specimen sequenced in a study of cytomegalovirus exposure and HLA in healthy donors. Both 60 Vbeta primers and 13 Jbeta primers went into the PCR. Profiling relied on immunoSEQ multiplex PCR, and the TCRdb table lists in-frame clones only, not all of them. The sample has fewer than 150,000 clones; about 77% are singletons. The material sequenced was PBMCs. The receptor set was obtained from a woman in her 30s in good health and CMV-seropositive.

CDR3 in DNA: TGTGCCAGCACCTGGACTAGCGGGGGGGCCGTCAATGAGCAGTTCTTC. Translation: CASTWTSGGAVNEQFF. The chain has TRBV6-4 and TRBJ2-1, with TRBD2 identical over 15 bases. Germline V gene lookup returns CDR1 MRHNA and CDR2 SNTAGT. The CDR3 runs to 16 residues. Trimming cost V 7 bases and J 6 bases; bases outside gene matches: 7.

The sample holds a few counts of this clone. Here the CDR3 DNA reads TGTGCCACTACCGGGACAGGGGGTGAAAAACTGTTTTTT. Translation gives CATTGTGGEKLFF. The chain is built from TRBV10-3 and TRBJ1-4, with 11 bases matching TRBD1. The CDR3 extends over 13 amino acids. V gave up 10 bases and J gave up 7 bases; unmatched junction bases: 5. Per the germline V gene, CDR1 is ENHRY and CDR2 is SYGVKD.

Concerning this clone itself: The sample contains more than one DNA sequence encoding this CDR3. The chain has TRBV2 and TRBJ1-6; TRBD1 matches 7 bases. The germline CDR1 and CDR2 sequences are SNHLY and FYNNEI. CDR3 length equals 14 residues. The V segment lost 5 bases and the J segment 9 bases; nucleotides outside the gene matches: 7. CDR3 DNA sequence: TGTGCCAGCAGTCCGACAGGGAGTATTTCACCCCTCCACTTT. Translation: CASSPTGSISPLHF.

This chain connects TRBV5-4 to TRBJ2-5; maybe TRBD1 (5 bases). Germline loops: CDR1 SGHNT, CDR2 YYREEE (reference sequence). The CDR3 has 15 amino acids. V lost 4 bases and J 5 bases, leaving 18 bases between the germline ends. This CDR3 is CASSQPGMLEETQYF. As DNA, the CDR3 is TGTGCCAGCAGCCAACCAGGGATGCTAGAGGAGACCCAGTACTTC.